This entry features one T cell receptor beta chain sequence. Its cognate antigen is unknown. From germline, CDR1 is ENHRY and CDR2 SYGVKD. The CDR3 totals 12 residues. V shed 6 bases and J shed 6 bases, with 10 bases lying between them. The entry originates in a study of T-cell memory formation after mild COVID-19. The overall study: The two donors had largely donor-specific TCR clusters.

5'RACE with constant-segment primers built TCRalpha and TCRbeta cDNA libraries with UMIs. One entry per CDR3 protein results from TCRdb running MiXCR on the 5' RACE reads. The table includes about 400,000 distinct CDR3 sequences, about an eighth detected once. Points from the study as a whole: CM and EM subsets held most contracting CD4+ clones; EMRA held CD8+ ones. There were some responding clones in pre-infection memory, which suggested that cross-reactive memory had joined.

The clonotype was recovered from a man younger than 35 who had mild COVID-19 (a few samples of this study predate the infection). Cell type and time point are not known. The genes are TRBV10-3 and TRBJ2-3, with D possibly TRBD2 on 6 matching bases. What was sequenced was PBMCs or a T cell subset sorted from them (not recorded which). Written as DNA, the CDR3 is TGTGCCATCAGCGCGGAGGGGGATACGCAGTATTTT. Its protein is CAISAEGDTQYF.